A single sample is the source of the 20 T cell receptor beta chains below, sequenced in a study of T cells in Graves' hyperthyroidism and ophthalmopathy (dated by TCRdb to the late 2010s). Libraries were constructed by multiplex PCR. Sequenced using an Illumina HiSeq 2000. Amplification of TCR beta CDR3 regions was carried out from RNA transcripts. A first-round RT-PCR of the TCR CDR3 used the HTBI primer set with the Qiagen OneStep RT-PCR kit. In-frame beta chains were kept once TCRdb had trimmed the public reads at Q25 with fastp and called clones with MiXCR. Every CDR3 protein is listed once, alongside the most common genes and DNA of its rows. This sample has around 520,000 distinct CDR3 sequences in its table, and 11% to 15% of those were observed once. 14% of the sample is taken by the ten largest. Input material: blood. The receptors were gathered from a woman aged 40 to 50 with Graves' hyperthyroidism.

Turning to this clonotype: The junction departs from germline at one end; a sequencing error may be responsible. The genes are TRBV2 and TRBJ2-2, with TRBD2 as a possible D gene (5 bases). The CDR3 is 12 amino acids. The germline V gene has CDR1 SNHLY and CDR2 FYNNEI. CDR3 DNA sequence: TGTGCCAGCAGCGCAGGCACCGGGGAGCTGTCTTTT. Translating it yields CASSAGTGELSF.

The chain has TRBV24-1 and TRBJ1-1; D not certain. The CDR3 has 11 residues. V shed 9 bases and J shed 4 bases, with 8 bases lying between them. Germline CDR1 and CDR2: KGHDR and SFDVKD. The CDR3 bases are TGTGCCACCGGCGAGGGCACTGAAGCTTTCTTT. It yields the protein CATGEGTEAFF.

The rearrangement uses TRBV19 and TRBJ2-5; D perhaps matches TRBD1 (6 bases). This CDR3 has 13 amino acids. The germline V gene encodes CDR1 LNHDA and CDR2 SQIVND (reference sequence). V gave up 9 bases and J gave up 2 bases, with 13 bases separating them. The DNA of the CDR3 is TGTGCCAGCAGACAACAGGGTCAAGAGACCCAGTACTTC. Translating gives CASRQQGQETQYF.

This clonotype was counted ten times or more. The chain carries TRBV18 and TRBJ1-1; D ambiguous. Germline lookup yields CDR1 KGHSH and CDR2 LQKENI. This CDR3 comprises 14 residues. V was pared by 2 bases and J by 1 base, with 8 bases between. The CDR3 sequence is CASSPARTNTEAFF. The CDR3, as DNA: TGTGCCAGCTCACCAGCCAGGACGAACACTGAAGCTTTCTTT.

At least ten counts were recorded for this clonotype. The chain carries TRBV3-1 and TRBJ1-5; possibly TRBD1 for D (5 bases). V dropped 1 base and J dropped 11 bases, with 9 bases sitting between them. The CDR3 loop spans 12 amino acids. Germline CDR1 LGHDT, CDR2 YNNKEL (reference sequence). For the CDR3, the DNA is TGTGCCAGCAGCCAAGGATCAGGGTCCCAGCATTTT. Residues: CASSQGSGSQHF.

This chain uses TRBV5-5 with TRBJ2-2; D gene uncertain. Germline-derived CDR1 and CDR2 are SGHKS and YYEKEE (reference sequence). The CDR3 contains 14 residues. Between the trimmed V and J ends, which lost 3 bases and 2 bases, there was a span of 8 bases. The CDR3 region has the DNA TGTGCCAGCAGCTCCAAGTTTAACACCGGGGAGCTGTTTTTT. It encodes CASSSKFNTGELFF.

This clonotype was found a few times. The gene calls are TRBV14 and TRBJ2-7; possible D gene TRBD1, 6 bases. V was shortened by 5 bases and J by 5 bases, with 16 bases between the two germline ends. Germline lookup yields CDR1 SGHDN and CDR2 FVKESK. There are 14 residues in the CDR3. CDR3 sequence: CASSSSGESNEQYF. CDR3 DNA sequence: TGTGCCAGCAGCTCGTCAGGGGAATCGAACGAGCAGTACTTC.

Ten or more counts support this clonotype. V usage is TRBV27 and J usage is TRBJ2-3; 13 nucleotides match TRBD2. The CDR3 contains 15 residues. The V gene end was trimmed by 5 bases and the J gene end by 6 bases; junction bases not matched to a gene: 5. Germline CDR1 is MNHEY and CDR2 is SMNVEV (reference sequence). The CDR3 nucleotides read TGTGCCAGCAGTAAACTAGCGGGAGGGGTGGATACGCAGTATTTT. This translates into CASSKLAGGVDTQYF.

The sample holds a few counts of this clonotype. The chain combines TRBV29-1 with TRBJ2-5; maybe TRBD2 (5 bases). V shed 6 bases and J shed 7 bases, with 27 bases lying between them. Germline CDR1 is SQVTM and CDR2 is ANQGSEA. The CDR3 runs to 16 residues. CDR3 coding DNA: TGCAGCGTCCGACACGGGGTATTGGATGGACGAATGACCCAGTACTTC. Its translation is CSVRHGVLDGRMTQYF.

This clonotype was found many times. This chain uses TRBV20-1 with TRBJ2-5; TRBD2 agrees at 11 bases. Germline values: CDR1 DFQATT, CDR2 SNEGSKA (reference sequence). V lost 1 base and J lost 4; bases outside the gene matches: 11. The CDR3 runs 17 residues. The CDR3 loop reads CSARGGPLAGGRETQYF. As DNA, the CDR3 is TGCAGTGCTAGAGGTGGCCCCTTAGCGGGAGGGAGAGAGACCCAGTACTTC.

Here the CDR3 reads CASIPIAGGENIQYF. The CDR3 coding sequence is TGTGCCAGCATCCCCATAGCGGGAGGCGAAAACATTCAGTACTTC. J is TRBJ2-4 and V is TRBV6-1; the match to TRBD2 covers 10 bases. The CDR3 runs 15 residues. Trimming took 7 bases from V and 5 from J; bases not matched to a gene: 8. Germline loops: CDR1 MNHNS, CDR2 SASEGT.

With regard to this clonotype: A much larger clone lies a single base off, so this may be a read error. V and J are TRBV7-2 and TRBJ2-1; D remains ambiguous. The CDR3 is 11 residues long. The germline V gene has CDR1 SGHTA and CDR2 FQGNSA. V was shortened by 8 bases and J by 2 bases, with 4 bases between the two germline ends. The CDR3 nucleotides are TGTGCCAGCGGGACCTACAATGAGCAGTTCTTC. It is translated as CASGTYNEQFF.

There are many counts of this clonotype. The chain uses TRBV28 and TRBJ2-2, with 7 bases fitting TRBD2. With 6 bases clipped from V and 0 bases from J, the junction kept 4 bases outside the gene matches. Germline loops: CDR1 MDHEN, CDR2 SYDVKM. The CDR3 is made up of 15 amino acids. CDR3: CASRPGGSNTGELFF. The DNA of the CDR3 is TGTGCCAGCAGACCGGGAGGCTCGAACACCGGGGAGCTGTTTTTT.

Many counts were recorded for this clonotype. The CDR3 DNA is TGTGCCATCAGTGACGTCGGGATAGCCAAAAACATTCAGTACTTC. Encoded protein: CAISDVGIAKNIQYF. The chain carries TRBV10-3 and TRBJ2-4; possibly TRBD2 for D (5 bases). This CDR3 contains 15 residues. V lost 3 bases and J 0 bases, leaving 9 bases between the germline ends. Germline CDR1 is ENHRY and CDR2 is SYGVKD.

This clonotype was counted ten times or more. CDR3 amino acids: CATSGRGPQETQYF. Written as DNA, the CDR3 is TGTGCCACCAGCGGCAGGGGGCCCCAAGAGACCCAGTACTTC. V gene TRBV15 combines with J gene TRBJ2-5, with 8 nucleotides matching TRBD1. V was clipped by 5 bases and J by 1 base; unmatched bases: 3. Germline CDR1 reads LNHNV; CDR2 reads YYDKDF (reference sequence). The CDR3 spans 14 residues.

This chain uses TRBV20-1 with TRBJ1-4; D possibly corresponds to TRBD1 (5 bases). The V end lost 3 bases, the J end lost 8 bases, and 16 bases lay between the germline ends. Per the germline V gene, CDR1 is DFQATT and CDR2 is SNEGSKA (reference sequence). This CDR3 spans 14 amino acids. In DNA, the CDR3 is TGCAGTGCTAGTTTTGGGGCCGGAGGAGAAAAACTGTTTTTT. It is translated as CSASFGAGGEKLFF.

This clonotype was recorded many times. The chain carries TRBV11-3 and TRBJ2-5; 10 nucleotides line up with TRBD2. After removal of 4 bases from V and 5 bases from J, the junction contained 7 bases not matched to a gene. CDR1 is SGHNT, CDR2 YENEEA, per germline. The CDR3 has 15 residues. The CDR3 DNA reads TGTGCCAGCAGCTCTAGCGGGAGTGTTTGGGAGACCCAGTACTTC. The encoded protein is CASSSSGSVWETQYF. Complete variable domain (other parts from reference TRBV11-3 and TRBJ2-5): EAGVVQSPRYKIIEKKQPVAFWCNPISGHNTLYWYLQNLGQGPELLIRYENEEAVDDSQLPKDRFSAERLKGVDSTLKIQPAELGDSAVYLCASSSSGSVWETQYFGPGTRLLVL.

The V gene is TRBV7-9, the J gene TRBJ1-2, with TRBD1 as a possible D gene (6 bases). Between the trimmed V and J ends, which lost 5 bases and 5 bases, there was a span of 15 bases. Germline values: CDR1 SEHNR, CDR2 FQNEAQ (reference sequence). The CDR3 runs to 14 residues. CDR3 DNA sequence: TGTGCCAGCAGCGCCGGCTGGGGGCATTATGGCTACACCTTC. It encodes CASSAGWGHYGYTF. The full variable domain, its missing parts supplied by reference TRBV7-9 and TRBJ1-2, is DTGVSQNPRHKITKRGQNVTFRCDPISEHNRLYWYRQTLGQGPEFLTYFQNEAQLEKSRLLSDRFSAERPKGSFSTLEIQRTEQGDSAMYLCASSAGWGHYGYTFGSGTRLTVV.

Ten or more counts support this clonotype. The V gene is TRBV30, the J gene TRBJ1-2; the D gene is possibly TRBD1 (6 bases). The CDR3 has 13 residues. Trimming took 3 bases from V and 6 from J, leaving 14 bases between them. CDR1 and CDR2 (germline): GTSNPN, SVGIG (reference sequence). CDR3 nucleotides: TGTGCCTGGAGGAACAGGGAGTCGGATGGCTACACCTTC. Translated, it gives CAWRNRESDGYTF.

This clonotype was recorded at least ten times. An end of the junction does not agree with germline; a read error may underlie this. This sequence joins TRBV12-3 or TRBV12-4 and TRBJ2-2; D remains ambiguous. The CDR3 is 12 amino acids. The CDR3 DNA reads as TGCGCCAGCAGCTTGGGCACCGGGGAGCTGTTTTTT. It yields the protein CASSLGTGELFF.